Listed here are 3 T cell receptor beta chains from one sample, sequenced in a study of blood T cell repertoires in COVID-19. TCRdb's table, derived via immunoSEQ multiplex PCR, lists solely in-frame clones and lacks some. The repertoire holds about 160,000 clones, with roughly 80% as singletons. Source material: PBMCs or T cells enriched from blood (not recorded which). All receptors derive from a woman aged 40 to 49 with acute COVID-19.

This sequence joins TRBV12-3 or TRBV12-4 and TRBJ1-2, with a possible D match to TRBD1 (6 bases). V lost 6 bases and J lost 5, with 13 bases in between. This CDR3 contains 13 residues. CDR3 amino acids: CASSSTGPYGYTF. The CDR3 nucleotides read TGTGCCAGCAGCTCCACAGGGCCTTATGGCTACACCTTC.

V usage is TRBV27 and J usage is TRBJ2-7; D might be TRBD1 (5 bases). This CDR3 spans 13 amino acids. Trimming removed 6 bases from V and 4 bases from J, with 13 bases in between. Germline CDR1 is MNHEY and CDR2 is SMNVEV (reference sequence). DNA of the CDR3: TGTGCCAGCAGGTCCTGGGGCGGTTACGAGCAGTACTTC. This translates into CASRSWGGYEQYF.

The CDR3 nucleotides are TGTGCCAGCAGACCTAGCGGGAGAGCAGGCGGCTACAATGAGCAGTTCTTC. Translated: CASRPSGRAGGYNEQFF. The V gene is TRBV2, the J gene TRBJ2-1, with TRBD2 identical over 10 bases. Germline CDR1 SNHLY, CDR2 FYNNEI. This CDR3 is 17 amino acids long. With 6 bases clipped from V and 3 bases from J, the junction kept 11 bases outside the gene matches.